This record concerns one T cell receptor beta chain sequence. No cognate antigen has been identified for it. Base-call qualities are not available, and no considerably larger clone is one nucleotide away. These data are taken from a study of blood T cells in healthy people across ages (dated by TCRdb to between 2014 and 2017). For the study in its entirety: In model experiments, roughly one uniquely barcoded TCR beta cDNA molecule per two T cells was captured by template switching. To track age-related changes in TCR beta repertoire diversity, the study relied on deep sequencing normalized with unique cDNA molecular identifiers. The donors were divided into four age groups: young (average approximately 17 years), middle-aged (about 40), aged (approximately 59) and long-lived (82). Donors of different ages were randomly distributed across sequencing lanes to avoid experimental bias. Using the same blood draw, the study looked at two additional independent replicas of 1 million unique cDNA reads for two donors, one aged 18 to 30 and the other aged 80 or older.

Paper-wide results and their limitations: Estimates of total diversity based on one million sequenced T cells were regarded as lower bounds and as underestimates. Because donor CMV infection status was unknown, age-related changes in expanded clonotypes were potentially confounded. Compared with the aged group, more naive CD4+ T cells, fewer expanded clones and increased TCR diversity were shown by the long-lived group, suggesting age selection. Observed TCR beta diversity per million T cells fell roughly linearly with age, and a significant reduction was already apparent by age around 40. Conclusive comparison of naive and antigen-experienced compartments was prevented by the profiling of bulk unsorted PBMCs. There was a strong correlation between observed TCR beta diversity and the percentage of naive T cells measured by flow cytometry.

As encoded in the germline V gene (reference sequence), CDR1 is SEHNR while CDR2 is FQNEAQ. The CDR3 measures 14 amino acids from cysteine to phenylalanine. The retained sequence is limited to the CDR3, 42 bases, with the frame set at the first base. Between the V and J ends, shortened by 5 bases and 3 bases respectively, the junction contains 13 bases. Libraries were constructed by 5' RACE. Sequencing took place on an Illumina HiSeq 2500. A second PCR of roughly 6 to 12 cycles was performed with a sample-barcoded 5' primer and a J-beta primer mix. A template-switch 5' adaptor carrying 12 random nucleotides introduced a unique molecular identifier onto each TCR beta cDNA molecule. Each sample yielded at least 2.5 million CDR3-containing paired-end reads. First-strand cDNA was synthesized from all RNA with the Mint cDNA synthesis kit, primed by a TRBC-specific oligonucleotide. Following uracil-DNA glycosylase treatment, all cDNA underwent a first 18-cycle PCR with the universal primers M1SS and BC2_uni_R. The source study handled its data this way. Normalization of each sample was performed by random selection of 1 million high-quality reads, each carrying a distinct molecular identifier. Reads sharing molecular identifiers were discarded rather than binned into consensus sequences. MiTCR, run with a Q25 quality threshold and the strictest error-elimination algorithm, handled CDR3 identification, clonotype clustering and error correction. A nonparametric unseen species model with Euler transformation was used to estimate a lower bound on total TCR beta diversity. The public reads were reanalyzed by TCRdb: fastp trimming at Q25, MiXCR alignment, in-frame beta chains only. CDR3 protein sequences are deduplicated, and each keeps its most common genes and DNA. The V and J calls and clone size come from TCRdb's table, not from the authors' own analysis. This sample lists some 670,000 distinct CDR3 sequences; over 40% were detected once. In total, the top ten clones hold roughly 14% of the sample.

Donors were around 37 systemically healthy Caucasian individuals from Russia aged about 6 to 100 years. Around 9.9 milliliters of peripheral blood were collected from each donor into EDTA-treated Vacutainer tubes. Ficoll-Paque density-gradient centrifugation was used to isolate PBMCs, with at least 7 million per sample. Total RNA, at least 6 micrograms per sample, was extracted from PBMCs with Trizol reagent. Naive CD45RAhigh/CD27high T cell percentages were measured by flow cytometry on a PBMC aliquot from every donor. Input material: blood. The chain uses TRBV7-9 and TRBJ1-2; the D gene cannot be named for sure. The sequence was collected from a woman of 80 years or more in good health. The CDR3 corresponds to CASSPEGRHYGYTF. The sequence in DNA is TGTGCCAGCAGCCCCGAAGGACGGCACTATGGCTACACCTTC.